A selection of T cell receptor beta chains follows, all from one sample in a study of control samples from healthy donors and cancer patients. Method: immunoSEQ multiplex PCR; TCRdb's copy keeps in-frame clones and lacks some. The table lists approximately 97,000 clones, approximately 80% of them singletons, with approximately 20% in the top ten. The sequencing sample was made of blood. The origin of the receptors is a man aged 30 to 39 in good health. Both conserved end residues are part of each CDR3. A D gene is named only where the DNA matches it firmly. Not every row has a clone size; where given, it reads once, few, many or a size class.

D	J	size	V	DNA	CDR3
.	TRBJ2-5	.	TRBV11-3	TGTGCCAGCAGCTTAGGTCGATCGACCAACTTGGAGACCCAGTACTTC	CASSLGRSTNLETQYF
.	TRBJ2-5	.	TRBV5-1	TGCGCCAGCAGCTTGCTTTCCGAGACCCAGTACTTC	CASSLLSETQYF
.	TRBJ1-1	.	TRBV6-1	TGTGCCAGCTGTGAACTGGTGCGCATGAACACTGAAGCTTTCTTT	CASCELVRMNTEAFF
.	TRBJ1-1	.	TRBV29-1	TGCAGCGTTGAACGAGTGTTGGACACTGAAGCTTTCTTT	CSVERVLDTEAFF
.	TRBJ1-5	.	TRBV18	TGTGCCAGCTCACCACTGGGGGGGCGGCAGCCCCAGCATTTT	CASSPLGGRQPQHF
TRBD2	TRBJ2-2	.	TRBV12-5	TGTGCTAGTGGTTTCACCAAGAGCGGGGGGGATTTGAACACCGGGGAGCTGTTTTTT	CASGFTKSGGDLNTGELFF
.	TRBJ2-7	few	TRBV7-9	TGTGCCAGCAGCTCACAGGGGCGGGAGTACGAGCAGTACTTC	CASSSQGREYEQYF
.	TRBJ1-6	.	TRBV7-3	TGTGCCAGCAGCCGGCCGAATTCACCCCTCCACTTT	CASSRPNSPLHF
TRBD1	TRBJ1-4	.	TRBV4-1	TGCGCCAGCAGCCAGGGGGACAGGGCTTTAGCTAATGAAAAACTGTTTTTT	CASSQGDRALANEKLFF
.	TRBJ1-2	.	TRBV28	TGTGCCAGCAGTTTTGGGGCAGGGGCCTATGGCTACACCTTC	CASSFGAGAYGYTF
.	TRBJ1-5	.	TRBV7-8	TGTGCCAGCAGCTCCTACAACAGGGACTATAGCAATCAGCCCCAGCATTTT	CASSSYNRDYSNQPQHF
.	TRBJ2-7	.	TRBV7-2	TGTGCCAGCAGCTTAGATGGCGGACTTTCCTACGAGCAGTACTTC	CASSLDGGLSYEQYF
.	TRBJ1-2	.	TRBV3-1/TRBV3-2	TGTGCCAGCAGCCAGCCGGGCTATGGCTACACCTTC	CASSQPGYGYTF
.	TRBJ2-4	.	TRBV7-9	TGTGCCAGCAGCACGGGGAATCAAAGGCGGGACAAAAACATTCAGTACTTC	CASSTGNQRRDKNIQYF
TRBD1	TRBJ1-5	.	TRBV20-1	TGCAGTGCAAGGGGGCATCAGCCCCAGCATTTT	CSARGHQPQHF
TRBD2	TRBJ2-7	.	TRBV6-5	TGTGCCAGCCGGACTAGCGGAGGTCTGGAGCAGTACTTC	CASRTSGGLEQYF
.	TRBJ2-6	.	TRBV6-6	TGTGCCAGCAGTTTATTTGGGGCCAACGTCCTGACTTTC	CASSLFGANVLTF
.	TRBJ1-2	once	TRBV12-3/TRBV12-4	TGTGCCAGCAGTCCACCGGGGGGGCATGGCTACACCTTC	CASSPPGGHGYTF
TRBD1	TRBJ2-7	.	TRBV14	TGTGCCAAGGGACAGGAAGATGACTACGAGCAGTACTTC	CAKGQEDDYEQYF
.	TRBJ1-1	.	TRBV5-1	TGCGCCAGCAGCCTACAGGGCGGGGGCGCGGGGACTGAAGCTTTCTTT	CASSLQGGGAGTEAFF
TRBD2	TRBJ2-3	.	TRBV4-2	TGTGCCAGCAGCCAAGCGGGGGGTTACACAGATACGCAGTATTTT	CASSQAGGYTDTQYF
TRBD2	TRBJ2-6	.	TRBV5-6	TGTGCCAGCAGCGGGGGGGTCTCTGGGGCCAACGTCCTGACTTTC	CASSGGVSGANVLTF
TRBD1	TRBJ1-2	.	TRBV2	TGTGCCAGCACTACAGGGGGCGACTATGGCTACACCTTC	CASTTGGDYGYTF
.	TRBJ1-1	.	TRBV9	TGTGCCAGCAGCGTAGGGATCACAGGGAAAATGGCTGAAGCTTTCTTT	CASSVGITGKMAEAFF
.	TRBJ2-5	.	TRBV5-1	TGCGCCAGCAGCTTGGAGCAAGAGACCCAGTACTTC	CASSLEQETQYF
.	TRBJ1-5	.	TRBV19	TGTGCCAGTAGCCGGCTAGGGTACGATCAGCCCCAGCATTTT	CASSRLGYDQPQHF
.	TRBJ2-2	.	TRBV30	TGTGCCTGGAGTGTACTTACCGGGGAGCTGTTTTTT	CAWSVLTGELFF
TRBD1	TRBJ2-2	.	TRBV2	TGTGCCAGCAGGGATTGGGACAGCGGGGAGCTGTTTTTT	CASRDWDSGELFF
TRBD1	TRBJ1-5	.	TRBV3-1/TRBV3-2	TGTGCCAGCAGCCGCGACAGGGGTGCTCAGCCCCAGCATTTT	CASSRDRGAQPQHF
TRBD2	TRBJ2-7	few	TRBV7-2	TGTGCCAGCAGCTTCAAGAGCGGGGGGGCTCGGCAGTACTTC	CASSFKSGGARQYF
.	TRBJ1-1	.	TRBV7-3	TGTGCCAGCAGCTGGGATTCCTCGACGAACACTGAAGCTTTCTTT	CASSWDSSTNTEAFF
.	TRBJ2-1	.	TRBV7-3	TGTGCCAGCAGCTTAACCCGGGGGGCGGGTAATGAGCAGTTCTTC	CASSLTRGAGNEQFF
.	TRBJ2-1	.	TRBV5-5	TGTGCCAGCAGCCGCTACTGGCCTACTAGCTCCTACAATGAGCAGTTCTTC	CASSRYWPTSSYNEQFF
.	TRBJ1-5	.	TRBV15	TGTGCCACCAGCGGGGGCCAGGGGCTCAATCAGCCCCAGCATTTT	CATSGGQGLNQPQHF
.	TRBJ2-2	.	TRBV10-2	TGCGCCAGCACGGGGACCGGGGAGCTGTTTTTT	CASTGTGELFF
TRBD1	TRBJ2-6	once	TRBV4-1	TGCGCCAGCAGCCCCGGGACAGGATCGTCTGGGGCCAACGTCCTGACTTTC	CASSPGTGSSGANVLTF
.	TRBJ1-3	.	TRBV27	TGTGCCAGCAGTTTGGGTCGGGGGGCTGGAAACACCATATATTTT	CASSLGRGAGNTIYF
.	TRBJ1-1	.	TRBV7-9	TGTGCCAGCAGCTTATTATCTGAGGGGCGCGGAGAAGCTTTCTTT	CASSLLSEGRGEAFF
.	TRBJ1-4	.	TRBV19	TGTGCCAGTAGACTCCGGGATAGAGACTTAAATGAAAAACTGTTTTTT	CASRLRDRDLNEKLFF
.	TRBJ2-3	.	TRBV5-4	TGTGCCAGCAGCTTGGATCGGGTGGGTGGTACGCAGTATTTT	CASSLDRVGGTQYF
.	TRBJ1-6	.	TRBV28	TGTGCCAGCAGTTTTTCAGGGAGGTCCCTCCACTTT	CASSFSGRSLHF
.	TRBJ2-6	.	TRBV28	TGTGCCAGCAGTACTCAGGGTTGGGCTGGGGCCAACGTCCTGACTTTC	CASSTQGWAGANVLTF
.	TRBJ1-2	.	TRBV20-1	TGCAGTGCTAGATTAGGGCACGGCTACACCTTC	CSARLGHGYTF